Sequencing of this TCR beta chain was carried out in a study of blood T cell repertoires in COVID-19. The germline gives CDR1 MDHEN, CDR2 SYDVKM. The length of the CDR3 is 14 residues. Trimming pared 2 bases from V and 3 bases from J, leaving 11 bases between. This clone was recorded only once. The repertoire was sequenced with immunoSEQ multiplex PCR; TCRdb's copy has only in-frame clones and lacks some. Of around 150,000 clones in the sample, about 79% were seen once. This rearrangement joins TRBV28 to TRBJ2-7; TRBD1 is a possible D gene (5 bases). This TCR came from a woman aged 50 to 60 who had recovered from COVID-19. Sequencing was performed on PBMCs or T cells enriched from blood (not recorded which). The CDR3 DNA follows: TGTGCCAGCAGTTTACACGACAGATTCTACGAGCAGTACTTC. Protein product: CASSLHDRFYEQYF.